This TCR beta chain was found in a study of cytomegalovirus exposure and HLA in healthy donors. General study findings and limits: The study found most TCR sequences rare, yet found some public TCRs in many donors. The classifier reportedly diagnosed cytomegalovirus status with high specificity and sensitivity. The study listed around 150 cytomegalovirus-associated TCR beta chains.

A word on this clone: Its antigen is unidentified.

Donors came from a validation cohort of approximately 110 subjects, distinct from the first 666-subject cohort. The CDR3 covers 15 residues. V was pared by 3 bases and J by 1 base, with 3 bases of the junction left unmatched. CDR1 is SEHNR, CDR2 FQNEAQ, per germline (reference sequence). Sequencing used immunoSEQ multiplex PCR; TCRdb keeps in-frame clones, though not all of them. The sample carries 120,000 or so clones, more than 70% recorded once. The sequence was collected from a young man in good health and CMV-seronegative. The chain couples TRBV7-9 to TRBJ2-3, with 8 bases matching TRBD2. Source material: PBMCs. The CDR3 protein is CASSLGAGGTDTQYF. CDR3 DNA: TGTGCCAGCAGCTTGGGAGCGGGAGGCACAGATACGCAGTATTTT. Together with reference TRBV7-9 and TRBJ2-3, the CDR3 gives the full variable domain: DTGVSQNPRHKITKRGQNVTFRCDPISEHNRLYWYRQTLGQGPEFLTYFQNEAQLEKSRLLSDRFSAERPKGSFSTLEIQRTEQGDSAMYLCASSLGAGGTDTQYFGPGTRLTVL.